This TCR beta chain was recovered during a study of cytotoxic CD8 clonotypes in ibrutinib-treated CLL. Study overall: In all, about a dozen patients were relapsed/refractory, some 14 were treatment-naive and approximately 17 were IGHV unmutated.

Only in-frame clones appear in the TCRdb table, and some are missing; sequencing was by immunoSEQ multiplex PCR. The sample shows roughly 300,000 clones, around 76% of them seen only once. V was cut by 3 bases and J by 7 bases, with 13 bases left in between. This CDR3 spans 13 amino acids. Germline CDR1 is SGHDN and CDR2 is FVKESK. The sequenced sample was PBMCs, obtained at disease progression, from a patient treated with ibrutinib. V is TRBV14 and J is TRBJ2-7; D remains unclear. The TCR sequence derives from a human donor with chronic lymphocytic leukemia. In DNA form, the CDR3 reads TGTGCCAGCAGCCACCTGATCAGTACGGAGCAGTACTTC. Protein product: CASSHLISTEQYF. Looking up the rest from reference TRBV14 and TRBJ2-7 gives the full variable domain: EAGVTQFPSHSVIEKGQTVTLRCDPISGHDNLYWYRRVMGKEIKFLLHFVKESKQDESGMPNNRFLAERTGGTYSTLKVQPAELEDSGVYFCASSHLISTEQYFGPGTRLTVT.